The clone carrying this T cell receptor (beta chain) was picked up one time. Its cognate antigen is unknown. This entry comes from a study of OX40 agonist ivuxolimab in advanced cancers. Study-wide points: Partial responders dosed at 0.1-3.0 mg/kg displayed clonal expansion ranking among the lowest. Low normalized T-cell clonal expansion also characterized some of the nonresponders.

Method: immunoSEQ multiplex PCR; TCRdb's copy keeps in-frame clones and lacks some. The sample has fewer than 85,000 clones, around 89% seen once. Germline-derived CDR1 and CDR2 are MGHRA and YSYEKL. This CDR3 contains 16 residues. Trimming stripped 0 bases from V and 3 bases from J, with 12 bases between. The origin of this receptor is an adult with an advanced solid tumor such as melanoma, head and neck, liver or kidney cancer. The rearrangement uses TRBV4-1 and TRBJ2-1; D is ambiguous. Specimen: CD4+ or CD8+ T cells sorted from blood, collected in a trial of the OX40 agonist ivuxolimab. The CDR3 loop reads CASSQEPSTIYNEQFF. CDR3 DNA sequence: TGCGCCAGCAGCCAAGAGCCTTCAACCATCTACAATGAGCAGTTCTTC.